These T cell receptor beta chains were read from a single sample in a study of blood T cell repertoires in COVID-19. TCRdb keeps only in-frame clones here, not all; method: immunoSEQ multiplex PCR. The sample lists 250,000 or so clones, about nine tenths occurring once. The sequencing sample was made of peripheral blood. The receptor set was obtained from a man in his forties with active or convalescent COVID-19. Both conserved end residues are part of each CDR3. A D gene is named only where the DNA matches it firmly. Clone size is not always given. Where it is, it says once, few, many or a class for expanded clones.

TRBJ2-5,-,once,TRBV11-2,TGTGCCAGCAGCGCAACTGGGGGCCGAGAGACCCAGTACTTC,CASSATGGRETQYF
TRBJ1-2,-,-,TRBV29-1,TGCAGCGTTGATGGAGGGAATCATGGCTACACCTTC,CSVDGGNHGYTF
TRBJ2-1,-,-,TRBV10-2,TGCGCCGCGCGAGGACTCCCCAATGAGCAGTTCTTC,CAARGLPNEQFF
TRBJ2-7,-,once,TRBV5-6,TGTGCCAGCAGCTCAGGATCTCTTTACGAGCAGTACTTC,CASSSGSLYEQYF
TRBJ1-1,TRBD1,-,TRBV27,TGTGCCAGCAGCCGCGCCAGGGGGATTAGGACTGAAGCTTTCTTT,CASSRARGIRTEAFF
TRBJ1-1,-,-,TRBV9,TGTGCCAGCAGCGCACCCCCCGGGGTCGAAGCTTTCTTT,CASSAPPGVEAFF
TRBJ1-2,-,-,TRBV12-3/TRBV12-4,TGTGCCAGCAGTTTGGGCCCTTATGGCTACACCTTC,CASSLGPYGYTF
TRBJ2-2,TRBD1,-,TRBV2,TGTGCCAGCACCAGGGACAGTAAGGCCGGGGAGCTGTTTTTT,CASTRDSKAGELFF
TRBJ2-7,TRBD2,-,TRBV19,TGTGCCAGTAGTCTAGCGGGAGCCTACGAGCAGTACTTC,CASSLAGAYEQYF
TRBJ1-6,-,-,TRBV6-5,TGTGCCAGCAGAAACAGGGCGGTTGGTTCACCCCTCCACTTT,CASRNRAVGSPLHF
TRBJ1-1,TRBD1,-,TRBV5-1,TGCGCCAGCAGCTTCAGGGGGACTGAAGCTTTCTTT,CASSFRGTEAFF
TRBJ2-2,-,-,TRBV10-3,TGTGCCATCCCCGCGGGCGGCCAGAACACCGGGGAGCTGTTTTTT,CAIPAGGQNTGELFF
TRBJ2-7,TRBD1,-,TRBV27,TGTGCGGTCAGGGGGCAAAGCTCCTACGAGCAGTACTTC,CAVRGQSSYEQYF
TRBJ1-2,-,-,TRBV10-3,TGTGCCATCAGTGAGACGCGGGGGGCCCATGGCTACACCTTC,CAISETRGAHGYTF
TRBJ2-7,TRBD2,-,TRBV10-3,TGTGCCATCAGTGCCGAGACTAGCACATACTACGAGCAGTACTTC,CAISAETSTYYEQYF
TRBJ2-3,TRBD1,-,TRBV5-4,TGTGCCAGCAGCTTGGGACAGGGATGGGATACGCAGTATTTT,CASSLGQGWDTQYF
TRBJ2-1,-,-,TRBV6-5,TGTGCCAGCAGAACAGGGCACCCGAATGAGCAGTTCTTC,CASRTGHPNEQFF
TRBJ1-2,-,-,TRBV5-6,TGTGCCAGCAGCCTCGACACGGGGTATGGCTACACCTTC,CASSLDTGYGYTF
TRBJ2-7,-,-,TRBV28,TGTGCCAGCAATGACAGGAGGTACGAGCAGTACTTC,CASNDRRYEQYF
TRBJ1-1,-,-,TRBV5-1,TGCGCCAGCAAGATACAGGGTTACACTGAAGCTTTCTTT,CASKIQGYTEAFF
TRBJ1-6,-,few,TRBV2,TGTGCCAGCAGTGAAGGTGGGAGCTCCTATAATTCACCCCTCCACTTT,CASSEGGSSYNSPLHF
TRBJ2-3,TRBD2,-,TRBV18,TGTGCCAGCTCACTCCTTTTAGAGCGGGAGGACACAGATACGCAGTATTTT,CASSLLLEREDTDTQYF
TRBJ2-1,TRBD2,-,TRBV18,TGTGCCACCTCACCCAAAGGACTAGCAGACAATGAGCAGTTCTTC,CATSPKGLADNEQFF
TRBJ1-1,-,-,TRBV6-5,TGTGCCAGCAGTCGCAGGGAGAACACTGAAGCTTTCTTT,CASSRRENTEAFF
TRBJ2-1,TRBD2,-,TRBV7-3,TGTGCCAGCAGCCCGACGGGACTAGCGATCCATGAGCAGTTCTTC,CASSPTGLAIHEQFF